This T cell receptor beta chain was captured by sequencing in a study of T cell changes during pregnancy in multiple sclerosis. Assay used: immunoSEQ multiplex PCR; TCRdb lists only in-frame clones, some missing. This sample has about 80,000 clones, with approximately 94% found just once. The CDR3 totals 14 residues. V lost 1 base, J lost 3 bases, and 8 bases lay in between. Germline V lookup: CDR1 LNHDA, CDR2 SQIVND (reference sequence). This chain joins TRBV19 and TRBJ2-3; a possible D gene is TRBD2 (5 bases). This specimen was CD4+ T cells from peripheral blood mononuclear cells, taken before pregnancy. The TCR sequence derives from a female donor with multiple sclerosis, enrolled in a pregnancy study. In DNA form, the CDR3 reads TGTGCCAGTAGTATAGGGACTCAGACAGATACGCAGTATTTT. It encodes CASSIGTQTDTQYF.